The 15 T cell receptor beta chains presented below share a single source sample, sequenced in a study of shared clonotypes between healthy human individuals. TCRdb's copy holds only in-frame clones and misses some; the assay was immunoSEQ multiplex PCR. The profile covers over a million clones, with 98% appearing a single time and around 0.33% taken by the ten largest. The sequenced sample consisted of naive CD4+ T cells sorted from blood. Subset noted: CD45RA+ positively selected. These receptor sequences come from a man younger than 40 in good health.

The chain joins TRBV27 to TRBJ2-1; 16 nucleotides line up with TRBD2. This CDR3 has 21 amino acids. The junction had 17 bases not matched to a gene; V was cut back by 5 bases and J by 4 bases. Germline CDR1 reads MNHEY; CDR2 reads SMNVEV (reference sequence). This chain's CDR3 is CASSTLIRGLAGGPSYNEQFF. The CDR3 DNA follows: TGTGCCAGCAGTACCCTCATACGGGGACTAGCGGGAGGGCCCTCGTACAATGAGCAGTTCTTC.

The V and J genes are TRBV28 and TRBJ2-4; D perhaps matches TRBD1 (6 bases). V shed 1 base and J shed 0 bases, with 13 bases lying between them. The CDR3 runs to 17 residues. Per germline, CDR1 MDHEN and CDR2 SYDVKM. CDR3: CASSLSTGRVAKNIQYF. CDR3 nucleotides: TGTGCCAGCAGTTTATCCACAGGGAGAGTAGCCAAAAACATTCAGTACTTC.

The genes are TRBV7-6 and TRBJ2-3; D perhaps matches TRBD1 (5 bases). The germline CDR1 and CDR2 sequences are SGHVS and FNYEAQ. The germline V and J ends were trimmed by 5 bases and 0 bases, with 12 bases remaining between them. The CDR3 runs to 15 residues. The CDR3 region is CASSHLKGSTDTQYF. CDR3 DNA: TGTGCCAGCAGCCACCTTAAGGGGAGCACAGATACGCAGTATTTT.

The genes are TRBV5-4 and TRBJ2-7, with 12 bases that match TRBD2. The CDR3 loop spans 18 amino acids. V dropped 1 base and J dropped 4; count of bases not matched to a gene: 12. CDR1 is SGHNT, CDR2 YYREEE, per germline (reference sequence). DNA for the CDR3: TGTGCCAGCAGCTTGAGACGGACTAGCGGGGTATTTCTATACGAGCAGTACTTC. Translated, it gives CASSLRRTSGVFLYEQYF. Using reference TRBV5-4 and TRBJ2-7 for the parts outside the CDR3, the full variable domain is ETGVTQSPTHLIKTRGQQVTLRCSSQSGHNTVSWYQQALGQGPQFIFQYYREEENGRGNFPPRFSGLQFPNYSSELNVNALELDDSALYLCASSLRRTSGVFLYEQYFGPGTRLTVT.

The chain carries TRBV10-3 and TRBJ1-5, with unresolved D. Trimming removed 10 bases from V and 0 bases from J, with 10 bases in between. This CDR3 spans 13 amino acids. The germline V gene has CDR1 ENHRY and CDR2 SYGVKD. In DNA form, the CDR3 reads TGTGCCACCAATCCAAATAGCAATCAGCCCCAGCATTTT. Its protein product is CATNPNSNQPQHF.

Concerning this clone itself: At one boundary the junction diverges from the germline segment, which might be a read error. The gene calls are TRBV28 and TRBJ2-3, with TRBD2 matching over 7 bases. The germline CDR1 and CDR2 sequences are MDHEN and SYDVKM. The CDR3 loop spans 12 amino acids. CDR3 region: CASRGPSGIGGF. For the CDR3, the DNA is TGTGCCAGCAGGGGGCCCAGCGGGATAGGAGGTTTT. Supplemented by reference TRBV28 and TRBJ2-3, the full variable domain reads DVKVTQSSRYLVKRTGEKVFLECVQDMDHENMFWYRQDPGLGLRLIYFSYDVKMKEKGDIPEGYSVSREKKERFSLILESASTNQTSMYLCASRGPSGIGGFGPGTRLTVL.

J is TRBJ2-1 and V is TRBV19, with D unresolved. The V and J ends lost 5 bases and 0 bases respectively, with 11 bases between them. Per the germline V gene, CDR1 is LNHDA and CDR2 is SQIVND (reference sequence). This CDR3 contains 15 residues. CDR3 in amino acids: CASSVRLGSYNEQFF. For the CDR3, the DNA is TGTGCCAGTAGTGTACGACTGGGCTCCTACAATGAGCAGTTCTTC.

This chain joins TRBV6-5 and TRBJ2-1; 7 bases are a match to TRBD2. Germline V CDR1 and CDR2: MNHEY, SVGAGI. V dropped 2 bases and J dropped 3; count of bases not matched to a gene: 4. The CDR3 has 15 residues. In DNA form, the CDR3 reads TGTGCCAGCAGTTACCTCCCTAGCGGCTACAATGAGCAGTTCTTC. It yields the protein CASSYLPSGYNEQFF.

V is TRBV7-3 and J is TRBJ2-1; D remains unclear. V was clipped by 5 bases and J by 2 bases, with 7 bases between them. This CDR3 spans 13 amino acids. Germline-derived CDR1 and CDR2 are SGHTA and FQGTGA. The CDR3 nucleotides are TGTGCCAGCAGCCAGAACCCCTACAATGAGCAGTTCTTC. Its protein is CASSQNPYNEQFF.

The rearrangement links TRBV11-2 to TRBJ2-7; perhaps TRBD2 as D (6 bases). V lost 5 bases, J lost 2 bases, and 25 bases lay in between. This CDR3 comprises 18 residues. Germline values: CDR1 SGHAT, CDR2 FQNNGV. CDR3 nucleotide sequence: TGTGCCAGCAGCCTCTTCAAGATAAGGGCTCCGGGAGCCTACGAGCAGTACTTC. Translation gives CASSLFKIRAPGAYEQYF.

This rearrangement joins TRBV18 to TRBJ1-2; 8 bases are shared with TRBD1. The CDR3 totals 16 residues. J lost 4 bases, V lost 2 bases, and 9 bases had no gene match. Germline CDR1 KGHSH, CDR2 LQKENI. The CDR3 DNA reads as TGTGCCAGCTCACCAAAACCGGGACAGGATGTCTATGGCTACACCTTC. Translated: CASSPKPGQDVYGYTF.

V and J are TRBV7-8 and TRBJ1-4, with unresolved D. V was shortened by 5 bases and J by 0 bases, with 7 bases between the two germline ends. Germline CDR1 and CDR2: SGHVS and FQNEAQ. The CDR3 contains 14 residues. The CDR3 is CASSPSTTNEKLFF. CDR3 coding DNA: TGTGCCAGCAGCCCGAGTACAACTAATGAAAAACTGTTTTTT.

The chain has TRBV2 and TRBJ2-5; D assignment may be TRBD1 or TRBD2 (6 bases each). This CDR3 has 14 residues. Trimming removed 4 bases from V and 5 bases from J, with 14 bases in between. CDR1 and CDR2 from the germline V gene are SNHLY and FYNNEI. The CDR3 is CASSAPRGGETQYF. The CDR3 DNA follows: TGTGCCAGCAGTGCCCCGCGAGGGGGGGAGACCCAGTACTTC.

For the CDR3, the DNA is TGTGCCAGCAGTTTATGGGGCGTGCAGGGTGAAAATCAGCCCCAGCATTTT. It specifies CASSLWGVQGENQPQHF. This chain uses TRBV28 with TRBJ1-5; D may be TRBD1 (5 bases). Trimming cost V 0 bases and J 4 bases, with 16 bases left between them. Germline assignment: CDR1 MDHEN and CDR2 SYDVKM. This CDR3 contains 17 residues.

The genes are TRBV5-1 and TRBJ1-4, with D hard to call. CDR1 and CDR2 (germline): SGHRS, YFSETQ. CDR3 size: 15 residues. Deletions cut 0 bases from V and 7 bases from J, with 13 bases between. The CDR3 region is CASSLESSRSEKLFF. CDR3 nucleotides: TGCGCCAGCAGCTTGGAGTCCAGTAGGTCTGAAAAACTGTTTTTT. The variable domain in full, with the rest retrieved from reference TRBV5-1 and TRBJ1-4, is KAGVTQTPRYLIKTRGQQVTLSCSPISGHRSVSWYQQTPGQGLQFLFEYFSETQRNKGNFPGRFSGRQFSNSRSEMNVSTLELGDSALYLCASSLESSRSEKLFFGSGTQLSVL.